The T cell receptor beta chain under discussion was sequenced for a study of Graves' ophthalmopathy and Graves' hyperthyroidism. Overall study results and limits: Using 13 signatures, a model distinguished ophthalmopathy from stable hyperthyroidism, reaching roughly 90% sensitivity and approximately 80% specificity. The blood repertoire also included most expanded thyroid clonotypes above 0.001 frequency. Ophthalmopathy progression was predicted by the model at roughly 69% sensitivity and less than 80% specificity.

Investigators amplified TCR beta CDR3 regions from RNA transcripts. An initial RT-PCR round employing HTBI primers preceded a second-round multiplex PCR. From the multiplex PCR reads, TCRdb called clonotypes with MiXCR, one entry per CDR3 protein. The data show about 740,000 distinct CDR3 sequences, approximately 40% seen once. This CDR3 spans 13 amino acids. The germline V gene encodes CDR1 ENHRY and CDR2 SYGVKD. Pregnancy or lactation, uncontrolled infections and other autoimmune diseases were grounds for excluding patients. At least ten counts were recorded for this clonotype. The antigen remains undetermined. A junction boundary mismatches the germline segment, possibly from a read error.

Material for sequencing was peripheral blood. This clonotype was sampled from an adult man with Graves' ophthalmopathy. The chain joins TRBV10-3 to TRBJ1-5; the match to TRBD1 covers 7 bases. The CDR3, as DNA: TGTGCCAGCAGTCAAGGGGGCCGGCAGCCCCAGCATTTT. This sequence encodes CASSQGGRQPQHF.